Presented here are 4 T cell receptor beta chains from one specimen sequenced in a study of radiotherapy plus CTLA-4 blockade in lung cancer. Sequencing used immunoSEQ multiplex PCR; TCRdb keeps in-frame clones, though not all of them. The data contain about 14,000 clones, 80% to 90% of them singletons. The specimen was peripheral blood, collected from a patient treated with radiotherapy plus ipilimumab. All receptors derive from a human donor with non-small cell lung cancer that progressed on radiotherapy plus ipilimumab. Some clones in this sample may be carry-over from other donors' samples.

The chain couples TRBV7-6 to TRBJ1-5, with a possible D match to TRBD1 (5 bases). Trimming stripped 5 bases from V and 4 bases from J, with 15 bases between. The CDR3 totals 15 residues. From germline, CDR1 is SGHVS and CDR2 FNYEAQ. In nucleotides, the CDR3 is TGTGCCAGCAGCCAACTTCCAGGGACTAATCAGCCCCAGCATTTT. Residues: CASSQLPGTNQPQHF.

This chain connects TRBV11-2 to TRBJ1-5; D perhaps matches TRBD1 (5 bases). Germline V gene sequence: CDR1 SGHAT, CDR2 FQNNGV. V gave up 1 base and J gave up 7 bases, with 11 bases separating them. This CDR3 has 14 residues. Here the CDR3 DNA reads TGTGCCAGCAGCTTAGCAGGGCGGGGGCAGCCCCAGCATTTT. Its translation is CASSLAGRGQPQHF.

V is TRBV7-8 and J is TRBJ2-1; maybe TRBD2 (6 bases). Trimming pared 6 bases from V and 8 bases from J, leaving 23 bases between. The germline gives CDR1 SGHVS, CDR2 FQNEAQ. This CDR3 region has 16 residues. CDR3 nucleotides: TGTGCCAGCAGTATCCCACGGACTATGCCTGGCGATGAGCAGTTCTTC. This encodes CASSIPRTMPGDEQFF.

This clone was seen just once. The rearrangement uses TRBV5-6 and TRBJ2-3; weak D call: TRBD2 (5 bases). Germline V gives CDR1 SGHDT, CDR2 YYEEEE. The length of the CDR3 is 16 residues. V was pared by 4 bases and J by 3 bases, with 18 bases between. DNA for the CDR3: TGTGCCAGCAGCCTACCAAGCGGCCTGGGGACAGATACGCAGTATTTT. Translating it yields CASSLPSGLGTDTQYF.